The 32 T cell receptor beta chains reported below all come from one sample, sequenced in a study of blood T cell repertoires in COVID-19 (dated by TCRdb to about 2020). Library method: the immunoSEQ multiplex PCR assay. Here the immuneACCESS table is served through TCRdb, limited to in-frame sequences with V and J called. Missing clones are a known gap in these copies; in checked studies unresolved V genes cover under half, and the rest lacks a known reason. A total of over 20,000 clones appear in this sample, under 90% of them only once. The top ten constitute about 32% of the sample. Sequences were obtained from peripheral blood. The receptor set was obtained from a human donor in a cohort sampled during active COVID-19.

CDR3 loop: CSGGTSSYNEQFF. The CDR3 region has the DNA TGCAGCGGAGGGACTAGCAGTTACAATGAGCAGTTCTTC. This chain connects TRBV29-1 to TRBJ2-1, with 9 bases lining up with TRBD2. Germline V gene data show CDR1 as SQVTM and CDR2 as ANQGSEA. This CDR3 is built from 13 residues. The trim removed 7 bases at V and 4 bases at J, leaving 5 bases unmatched.

This CDR3 is CASSQASTGTGANVLTF. The CDR3 DNA sequence: TGCGCCAGCAGCCAAGCTTCGACAGGGACTGGGGCCAACGTCCTGACTTTC. The rearrangement links TRBV4-1 to TRBJ2-6; 7 bases are shared with TRBD1. Germline V gene data show CDR1 as MGHRA and CDR2 as YSYEKL. This CDR3 has 17 residues. V shed 1 base and J 2 bases; nucleotides not matched to a gene: 5.

This clone appeared a single time. CDR3 amino acids: CSARAVYEQYF. The CDR3 bases are TGCAGTGCTAGAGCGGTTTACGAGCAGTACTTC. The chain carries TRBV20-1 and TRBJ2-7; unclear D gene. The germline V gene encodes CDR1 DFQATT and CDR2 SNEGSKA (reference sequence). CDR3 length: 11 amino acids. V was clipped by 1 base and J by 4 bases, with 5 bases between them.

V usage is TRBV3-1 (or the pseudogene TRBV3-2) and J usage is TRBJ2-5, with D perhaps matching TRBD2 (5 bases). Germline V gene lookup returns CDR1 LGHDT and CDR2 YNNKEL (reference sequence). The CDR3 runs to 13 residues. V lost 4 bases, J lost 4 bases, and 10 bases lay in between. CDR3 region: CASSPREAETQYF. CDR3 nucleotides: TGTGCCAGCAGCCCTCGGGAAGCAGAGACCCAGTACTTC.

J is TRBJ2-3 and V is TRBV12-3 or TRBV12-4; TRBD1 aligns across 7 bases. V was pared by 5 bases and J by 9 bases, with 8 bases of the junction left unmatched. CDR3 length: 13 residues. The CDR3 nucleotides are TGTGCCAGCAGTGCCAACAGGGGAGTGACGCAGTATTTT. Residues: CASSANRGVTQYF.

The chain recombines TRBV14 with TRBJ2-7; TRBD1 matches at 8 bases. This CDR3 region has 14 residues. Germline V gives CDR1 SGHDN, CDR2 FVKESK. The V segment lost 5 bases and the J segment 6 bases; nucleotides outside the gene matches: 9. CDR3 region: CASSYRQGLVEQYF. In DNA, the CDR3 is TGTGCCAGCAGCTATAGACAGGGGCTAGTCGAGCAGTACTTC.

CDR3 DNA sequence: TGTGCCAGCAGCGTAGGTACGGGGGTGGGAACTGAAGCTTTCTTT. It translates to CASSVGTGVGTEAFF. J is TRBJ1-1 and V is TRBV9; TRBD1 is a possible D gene (5 bases). The CDR3 spans 15 residues. V was trimmed by 0 bases and J by 5 bases, leaving 14 bases between them. In germline, CDR1 is SGDLS, CDR2 YYNGEE.

This chain joins TRBV19 and TRBJ2-2; a weak D match, TRBD2 (6 bases). The length of the CDR3 is 15 residues. V was trimmed by 1 base and J by 7 bases, leaving 13 bases between them. The germline CDR1 and CDR2 sequences are LNHDA and SQIVND (reference sequence). The CDR3 loop is CASSIAGTLIGELFF. The CDR3 DNA sequence: TGTGCCAGTAGTATAGCCGGGACTCTAATCGGGGAGCTGTTTTTT.

V and J are TRBV9 and TRBJ1-4; D perhaps matches TRBD1 (6 bases). The CDR3 loop spans 15 amino acids. V lost 2 bases and J lost 4, with 12 bases in between. Per the germline V gene, CDR1 is SGDLS and CDR2 is YYNGEE. The chain's CDR3 is CASSVDRTYNEKLFF. The CDR3, as DNA: TGTGCCAGCAGCGTCGACAGGACTTATAATGAAAAACTGTTTTTT.

This rearrangement joins TRBV25-1 to TRBJ1-5; tentatively, D is TRBD1 (6 bases). This CDR3 spans 13 amino acids. Per the germline V gene, CDR1 is MGHDK and CDR2 is SYGVNS. Trimming cost V 6 bases and J 2 bases, with 8 bases left between them. CDR3 coding DNA: TGTGCCAGCAGACAGGGAGGCAATCAGCCCCAGCATTTT. Translation gives CASRQGGNQPQHF.

The gene calls are TRBV7-2 and TRBJ2-7; maybe TRBD2 (6 bases). The CDR3 runs 16 residues. Looked up from germline, CDR1 is SGHTA and CDR2 is FQGNSA. The V gene lost 2 bases and the J gene lost 6 bases, with 20 bases spanning the gap. Written as DNA, the CDR3 is TGTGCCAGCAGCTTACCCCGGGACTCCCCTGTCGGCGAGCAGTACTTC. This codes for CASSLPRDSPVGEQYF.

This clone was detected a few times. The V call is TRBV10-1, the J call TRBJ2-7, with 14 bases lining up with TRBD2. The CDR3 is 18 residues long. The V gene end was trimmed by 8 bases and the J gene end by 7 bases; junction bases not matched to a gene: 19. The germline V gene encodes CDR1 WNHNN and CDR2 SYGVQD (reference sequence). CDR3 nucleotide sequence: TGCGCCAGCCCTGGGGCCGGGACTAGCGGGAGAGGTTCGGGTGAGCAGTACTTC. Amino acids: CASPGAGTSGRGSGEQYF.

The chain is built from TRBV9 and TRBJ1-2; TRBD1 might be the D (6 bases). CDR1 SGDLS and CDR2 YYNGEE come from the germline V gene. V was cut by 4 bases and J by 4 bases, with 17 bases left in between. This CDR3 is 15 amino acids long. DNA for the CDR3: TGTGCCAGCAGCCAAACTGGACAGCGGATCTATGGCTACACCTTC. Protein: CASSQTGQRIYGYTF.

The V call is TRBV13, the J call TRBJ1-6; 8 nucleotides line up with TRBD1. The CDR3 contains 15 residues. With V trimmed by 4 bases and J by 9 bases, 8 bases remained unmatched. The germline V gene has CDR1 PRHDT and CDR2 FYEKMQ (reference sequence). CDR3 sequence reads: CASSSPDRGFSPLHF. In DNA, the CDR3 is TGTGCCAGCAGCTCCCCCGACAGGGGCTTTTCACCCCTCCACTTT.

This rearrangement joins TRBV19 to TRBJ1-2, with D possibly TRBD1 on 6 matching bases. The CDR3 runs to 14 residues. V was clipped by 5 bases and J by 6 bases, with 16 bases between them. Germline V gives CDR1 LNHDA, CDR2 SQIVND (reference sequence). The CDR3: CASSGQGQSHGYTF. The CDR3 DNA reads as TGTGCCAGTAGTGGTCAGGGGCAGTCGCATGGCTACACCTTC.

The rearrangement uses TRBV18 and TRBJ1-2; D is perhaps TRBD1 (5 bases). Germline V gene data show CDR1 as KGHSH and CDR2 as LQKENI. The CDR3 has 13 amino acids. Trimming took 2 bases from V and 8 from J, leaving 12 bases between them. CDR3 region: CASSPGTEKGYTF. The CDR3 coding sequence is TGTGCCAGCTCACCAGGGACTGAGAAGGGCTACACCTTC.

V and J are TRBV6-5 and TRBJ1-1; 8 bases align to TRBD1. The V and J ends lost 6 bases and 7 bases, in that order; junction bases with no gene match: 4. CDR1 MNHEY and CDR2 SVGAGI come from the germline V gene. The CDR3 length is 12 residues. Here the CDR3 reads CASRGQGVEAFF. CDR3 bases: TGTGCCAGCAGAGGACAGGGCGTTGAAGCTTTCTTT.

This chain connects TRBV27 to TRBJ2-1; TRBD2 matches 8 bases. This CDR3 has 16 amino acids. The V and J ends lost 5 bases and 2 bases, in that order; junction bases with no gene match: 8. The germline gives CDR1 MNHEY, CDR2 SMNVEV (reference sequence). CDR3 nucleotide sequence: TGTGCCAGCAGTGGACTAACTAGCGGTACCTACAATGAGCAGTTCTTC. This sequence encodes CASSGLTSGTYNEQFF.

This chain links TRBV9 with TRBJ2-1, with 7 nucleotides matching TRBD2. This CDR3 is built from 14 residues. The germline V gene encodes CDR1 SGDLS and CDR2 YYNGEE. V dropped 0 bases and J dropped 10; count of bases not matched to a gene: 7. The DNA for the CDR3 is TGTGCCAGCAGCGTAGACGGGGACTACCAAGAGCAGTTCTTC. It encodes CASSVDGDYQEQFF.

This sequence joins TRBV19 and TRBJ1-5; 8 bases align to TRBD1. V was pared by 9 bases and J by 1 base, with 8 bases of the junction left unmatched. Germline V CDR1 and CDR2: LNHDA, SQIVND (reference sequence). The CDR3 spans 15 residues. The CDR3 coding sequence is TGTGCCAGCACGATGACAGGGGTCAGCAATCAGCCCCAGCATTTT. It codes for CASTMTGVSNQPQHF.

The chain joins TRBV11-2 to TRBJ2-3; the match to TRBD2 covers 9 bases. In germline, CDR1 is SGHAT, CDR2 FQNNGV. Trimming removed 5 bases from V and 2 bases from J; junction bases left unmatched: 5. The CDR3 is 15 residues long. CDR3 DNA: TGTGCCAGCAGCCCTAGCGGGACTCTCACAGATACGCAGTATTTT. This codes for CASSPSGTLTDTQYF.

The gene calls are TRBV9 and TRBJ2-1, with a weak D call TRBD1 (6 bases). V lost 0 bases and J lost 6, with 16 bases in between. This CDR3 contains 16 residues. Germline loops: CDR1 SGDLS, CDR2 YYNGEE. This CDR3 is CASSVGGRQGLNEQFF. CDR3 nucleotides: TGTGCCAGCAGCGTAGGGGGTCGCCAGGGGCTCAATGAGCAGTTCTTC.

The chain is built from TRBV7-9 and TRBJ2-7; maybe TRBD2 (6 bases). Trimming stripped 5 bases from V and 4 bases from J, with 15 bases between. Germline V lookup: CDR1 SEHNR, CDR2 FQNEAQ (reference sequence). CDR3 length: 14 amino acids. For the CDR3, the DNA is TGTGCCAGCAGCCCAAACGGGGGAGATTACGAGCAGTACTTC. As protein: CASSPNGGDYEQYF.

V is TRBV19 and J is TRBJ1-3; 7 positions agree with TRBD1. Losses at the gene ends were 10 bases for V and 0 bases for J; bases not matched to a gene: 6. The CDR3 has 14 amino acids. Germline CDR1 LNHDA, CDR2 SQIVND (reference sequence). CDR3 bases: TGTGCCACCAGGGGGGCGTCCTCTGGAAACACCATATATTTT. Translation gives CATRGASSGNTIYF.

The CDR3 region is CASSLGFSGGLTDTQYF. CDR3 bases: TGTGCCAGCAGCTTAGGTTTTAGCGGGGGTCTCACAGATACGCAGTATTTT. The gene calls are TRBV7-3 and TRBJ2-3; 9 bases fit TRBD2. V lost 2 bases and J lost 2; bases outside the gene matches: 8. The CDR3 sequence is 17 residues long. Looked up from germline, CDR1 is SGHTA and CDR2 is FQGTGA.

J is TRBJ2-1 and V is TRBV5-4, with TRBD2 identical over 13 bases. CDR1 SGHNT and CDR2 YYREEE come from the germline V gene (reference sequence). V dropped 6 bases and J dropped 10; count of bases not matched to a gene: 13. CDR3 size: 16 residues. CDR3 nucleotide sequence: TGTGCCAGCACCACCGGCGGGGGACTAGCGGGGTTGGAGCAGTTCTTC. This sequence encodes CASTTGGGLAGLEQFF.

This sequence joins TRBV19 and TRBJ2-2, with 16 bases that match TRBD2. CDR3 length equals 18 residues. The V gene's germline CDR1 is LNHDA and CDR2 SQIVND (reference sequence). With V trimmed by 3 bases and J by 6 bases, 7 bases remained unmatched. The CDR3, as DNA: TGTGCCAGTAGTATCGGGACTAGCGGGAGGGTGTGGGCCGGGGAGCTGTTTTTT. The encoded protein is CASSIGTSGRVWAGELFF.

This chain connects TRBV9 to TRBJ1-5; 7 bases are shared with TRBD1. V lost 0 bases to trimming and J lost 7 bases; unmatched junction nucleotides: 4. The CDR3 has 14 amino acids. Germline V lookup: CDR1 SGDLS, CDR2 YYNGEE. CDR3 nucleotide sequence: TGTGCCAGCAGCGTAGGGGACAGCCGGCAGCCCCAGCATTTT. Its protein product is CASSVGDSRQPQHF.

This chain links TRBV10-1 with TRBJ1-1, with D uncertain. The CDR3 has 12 residues. Trimming shortened V by 3 bases and J by 11 bases, and 13 bases separated the two germline ends. Germline CDR1 reads WNHNN; CDR2 reads SYGVQD (reference sequence). The CDR3 DNA follows: TGCGCCAGCAGTGAACGCCGGGAGGCGGCTTTCTTT. It is translated as CASSERREAAFF.

The V call is TRBV6-5, the J call TRBJ1-4; maybe TRBD1 (6 bases). The CDR3 contains 11 residues. CDR1 is MNHEY and CDR2 is SVGAGI in the germline V gene. V shed 10 bases and J shed 4 bases, with 7 bases lying between them. This CDR3 reads CATGVNEKLFF. CDR3 nucleotides: TGTGCCACAGGGGTTAATGAAAAACTGTTTTTT.

This chain connects TRBV29-1 to TRBJ2-6; 9 nucleotides agree with TRBD1. The CDR3 is made up of 17 amino acids. Trimming removed 7 bases from V and 0 bases from J; junction bases left unmatched: 10. CDR1 and CDR2 (germline): SQVTM, ANQGSEA. The CDR3 DNA sequence: TGCAGCGCCTTCGGACAGGGGAAGGGCTCTGGGGCCAACGTCCTGACTTTC. This codes for CSAFGQGKGSGANVLTF.

V usage is TRBV11-3 and J usage is TRBJ2-1, with 7 positions matching TRBD2. This CDR3 spans 12 amino acids. The junction had 6 bases not matched to a gene; V was cut back by 1 base and J by 15 bases. Germline V gene sequence: CDR1 SGHNT, CDR2 YENEEA. DNA for the CDR3: TGTGCCAGCAGCTTAGGGCGGGGGAGGCGGTTCTTC. Protein product: CASSLGRGRRFF.